This TCR beta chain was identified in a study of early T cells in non-severe SARS-CoV-2 infection. The overall study: Bulk RNA taken from unsorted whole blood was sequenced, leaving chains unpaired. Findings of the study overall: Anti-spike CD8 specificities were favored by VDJdb matching, whose results missed private and CD4 specificities.

Unique molecular identifiers were added to individual cDNA molecules. TCRdb re-derived calls from the 5' RACE reads in MiXCR, one entry per CDR3 protein. The sample lists tens of thousands of distinct CDR3 sequences, 10% to 15% occurring once. This clonotype was detected a few times. Its antigen is currently unknown. The sequenced sample consisted of whole blood. This clonotype was sampled from an adult who was a healthcare worker with PCR-confirmed SARS-CoV-2 infection or an uninfected control (not recorded which).

CDR3 residues: CASSPSGGQETQYF. CDR3 coding DNA: TGCGCCAGCAGCCCGTCCGGGGGGCAAGAGACCCAGTACTTC. V and J are TRBV4-3 and TRBJ2-5; 7 bases line up with TRBD2. CDR3 length: 14 residues. Trimming took 4 bases from V and 2 from J; bases not matched to a gene: 4. Germline V gives CDR1 LGHNA, CDR2 YSLEER.